This TCR beta chain was identified during a study of long-term antiretroviral therapy in people with HIV. For the study at large: Earliest sampling preceded the 2015 immediate-ART recommendation by about a decade.

The run of the v3.0 immunoSEQ assay was at survey level. Sequencing aimed to cover about 40,000-50,000 T-cell genomes per sample. Measured with immunoSEQ multiplex PCR; TCRdb has only the in-frame clones, and not every one. The data contain 15,000 to 20,000 clones, about 77% of them singletons. Findings and caveats of the study: ART was followed by higher diversity that remained below transplant donor controls.

A remark on this clone: Its antigen remains unknown. At one boundary the junction diverges from the germline segment, which might be a read error.

Sampling of each donor yielded at least one pre-ART PBMC sample and at least two post-ART PBMC samples. CDR3 size: 17 residues. Germline values: CDR1 LNHDA, CDR2 SQIVND (reference sequence). The receptor was isolated from a woman aged 40-49 years with HIV. The input for sequencing was unsorted PBMCs, taken at the start of antiretroviral therapy, before treatment. This rearrangement joins TRBV19 to TRBJ1-5; maybe TRBD1 (5 bases). CDR3 nucleotides: TGTGCCAGTAGTAGCCTGTTCGGGGGACCTAGCCATCAGCCCCAGCATTTT. It is translated as CASSSLFGGPSHQPQHF.